The present T cell receptor (beta chain) was sequenced within a study of PD-1 blockade in classical Hodgkin lymphoma. Looking at the study overall: Patients had nivolumab dosed at 3 mg/kg, delivered intravenously every 2 weeks. Points from the study as a whole: Newly diagnosed patients were said to have less baseline TCR diversity than healthy donors did. Causes of the repertoire differences remain undefined, possibly disease activity or prior therapy.

Per germline, CDR1 KGHSH and CDR2 LQKENI. V lost 3 bases to trimming and J lost 2 bases, with 10 bases between them. The CDR3 runs to 14 residues. Concerning this clone itself: Antigen specificity is unknown.

Here immunoSEQ multiplex PCR was the method, and the copy in TCRdb shows in-frame clones only, minus some. The sample shows almost 95,000 clones, 83% of them seen only once. Time point indicated: cycle 4 day 1 (C4D1), after five to seven weeks of nivolumab. Each and every patient relapsed after autologous stem cell transplantation, and patients got differing brentuximab vedotin exposure. This sample comprised peripheral blood mononuclear cells (PBMCs), obtained before the fourth cycle of nivolumab. V gene TRBV18 combines with J gene TRBJ2-5; D remains ambiguous. This TCR derives from a human donor with classical Hodgkin lymphoma. This chain's CDR3 is CASSPPYGQETQYF. In nucleotides, the CDR3 is TGTGCCAGCTCACCCCCGTATGGGCAAGAGACCCAGTACTTC.